This T cell receptor beta chain was profiled in a study of breast tumors, draining lymph nodes, adjacent tissues (dated by TCRdb to about 2016). For context, the study as a whole: In breast cancer patients, the study compared the TCR beta repertoires of tumor, adjacent nontumor tissue and axillary lymph nodes. In human breast cancer, the study set out to assess how tumor, surrounding tissue and draining lymph node repertoires relate to one another and whether T cells might be exchanged between them. Overall study outcomes, separate from this receptor: The data were considered consistent with the idea that most tumor T cells come from the lymph node and then expand in tumor tissue. Tumor and nontumor tissue repertoires were significantly more similar in luminal-like than in basal-like breast cancer. Tumor T-cell repertoires showed less diversity than lymph node repertoires and more diversity than nontumor tissue repertoires, and tumor T-cell repertoires showed preferential V and J gene usage. Rather than being directly demonstrated, the conclusion that tumor T cells originate in lymph nodes was presented as consistent with a hypothesis.

Note on this clonotype: Its antigen is unknown. One end of the junction does not line up with germline, which may come from a read error.

The CDR1 and CDR2 encoded by the germline V gene (reference sequence) are LNHDA and SQIVND. From the cysteine through the phenylalanine, the CDR3 covers 16 amino acids. CDR3 DNA is the only sequence kept; it has 48 bases, read in frame from the first base. Lymph node samples were obtained from the axillary draining lymph nodes of breast cancer patients. Reads for this sample came from an Illumina HiSeq 2000. TCR beta chain libraries were generated by multiplex PCR amplification. High-throughput sequencing was used to analyze the amplified TCR beta chain products. TCRdb reprocessing: public reads trimmed at Q25 with fastp, clones called with MiXCR, in-frame beta chains kept. Rows with a matching CDR3 protein are joined into one entry that keeps the most common DNA and genes. This sample has over 130,000 distinct CDR3 sequences in its table, and about 30% of those were observed once. The top ten constitute roughly 2.3% of the sample.

The TCR comes from a female donor with breast cancer. Some clones in this sample may be carry-over from other donors' samples. The sequencing sample was made of axillary lymph node tissue. The chain employs TRBV19 and TRBJ1-5, and 7 junctional nucleotides match TRBD1. The bases read TGTGCCCGTAGAAGATCGGGACAGCTCAGCAACCAGCCCCAGCATTTT. Its protein product is CARRRSGQLSNQPQHF.